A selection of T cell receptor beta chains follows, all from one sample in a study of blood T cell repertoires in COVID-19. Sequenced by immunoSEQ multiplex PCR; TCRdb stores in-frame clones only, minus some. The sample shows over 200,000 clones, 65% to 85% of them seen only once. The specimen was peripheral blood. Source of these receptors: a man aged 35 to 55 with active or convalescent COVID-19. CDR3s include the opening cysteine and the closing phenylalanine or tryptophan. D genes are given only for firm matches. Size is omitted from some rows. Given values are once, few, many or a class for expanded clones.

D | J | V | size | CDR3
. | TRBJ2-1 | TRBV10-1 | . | CASSRGSVKFF
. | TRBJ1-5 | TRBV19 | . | CASTTPRDSNQPQHF
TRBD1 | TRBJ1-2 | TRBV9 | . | CASSVFYGAGGYGYTF
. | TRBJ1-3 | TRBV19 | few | CASSIGHPSGNTIYF
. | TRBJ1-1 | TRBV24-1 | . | CATSKTGFEAFF
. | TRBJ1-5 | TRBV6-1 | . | CASSEPHHEGRRNQPQHF
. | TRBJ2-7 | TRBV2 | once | CASGRGQSYEQYF
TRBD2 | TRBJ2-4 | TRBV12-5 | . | CASGITRVVTSGILAKNIQYF
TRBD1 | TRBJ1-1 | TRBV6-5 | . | CASSSYGTGAKTEAFF
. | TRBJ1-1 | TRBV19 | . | CASSSTGQLNTEAFF
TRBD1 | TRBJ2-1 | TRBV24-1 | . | CATSGQGEYNEQFF
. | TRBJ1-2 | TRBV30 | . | CACFRHGYTF
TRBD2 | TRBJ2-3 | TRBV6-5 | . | CASRATSGRDTQYF
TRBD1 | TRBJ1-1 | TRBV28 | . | CASSLLDGQGVAEAFF
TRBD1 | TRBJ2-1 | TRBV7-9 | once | CASSLSMGQNNEQFF
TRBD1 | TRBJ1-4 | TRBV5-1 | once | CASSSGGTAENEKLFF
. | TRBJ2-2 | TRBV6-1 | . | CASSEGGHTGELFF
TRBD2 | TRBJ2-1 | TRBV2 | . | CASSGNSGGAHEQFF
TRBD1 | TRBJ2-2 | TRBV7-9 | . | CASSGTGGNTGELFF
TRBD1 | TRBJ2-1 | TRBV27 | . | CASSALDRDGQFF
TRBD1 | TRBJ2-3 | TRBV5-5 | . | CASRWDSRTDTQYF
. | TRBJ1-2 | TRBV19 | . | CASSLTRESVVGYTF
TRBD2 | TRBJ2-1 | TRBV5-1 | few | CASSFSPLAGGNNEQFF
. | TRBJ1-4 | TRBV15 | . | CATSRDRFIGTPEKLFF
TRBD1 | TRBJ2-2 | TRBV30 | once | CAWWTGNAGELFF
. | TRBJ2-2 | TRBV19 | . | CASSILPRGTGELFF
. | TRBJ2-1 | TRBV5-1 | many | CASGLSSYNEQFF
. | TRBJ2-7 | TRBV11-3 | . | CASSLDWASGSQPPHF
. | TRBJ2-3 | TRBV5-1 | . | CASIGGADTQYF
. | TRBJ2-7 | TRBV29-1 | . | CSVEGSGWSEQYF
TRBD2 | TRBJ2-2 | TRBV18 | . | CASSPKLAGDTGELFF
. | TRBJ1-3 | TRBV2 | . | CASSAGPGNTIYF
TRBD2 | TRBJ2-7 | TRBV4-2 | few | CASSQAGTSGTYEQYF
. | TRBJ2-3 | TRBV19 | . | CASSITGPPPDTQYF
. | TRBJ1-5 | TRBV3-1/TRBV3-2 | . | CASSQEGRQNQPQHF
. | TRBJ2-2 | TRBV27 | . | CASKPLAGATGELFF
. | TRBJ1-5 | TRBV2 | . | CASGGDGNQPQHF
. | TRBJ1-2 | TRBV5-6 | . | CASSYQTANYGYTF
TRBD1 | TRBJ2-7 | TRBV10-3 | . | CAISEGQGTEQYF
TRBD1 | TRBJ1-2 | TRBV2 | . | CASSVRTGSDGYTF
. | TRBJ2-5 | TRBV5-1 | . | CASRLGQETQYF
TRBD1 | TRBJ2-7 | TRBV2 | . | CASRTRDRGEQYF
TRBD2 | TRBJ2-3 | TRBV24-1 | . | CATGGVSDTQYF
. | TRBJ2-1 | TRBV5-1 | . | CASSLEGLPYNEQFF
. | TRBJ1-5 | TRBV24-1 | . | CATSDAVDQPQHF
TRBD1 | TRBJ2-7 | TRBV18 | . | CASSLTGGSYEQYF
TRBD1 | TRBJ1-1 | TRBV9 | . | CASSVADRGTEAFF
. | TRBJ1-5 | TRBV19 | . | CASSGGNQPQHF
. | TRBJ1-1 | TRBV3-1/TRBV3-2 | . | CASSLTGYMNTEAFF
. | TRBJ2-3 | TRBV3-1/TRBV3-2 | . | CASMSGATDTQYF
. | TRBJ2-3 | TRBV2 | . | CASSDRGGTDTQYF
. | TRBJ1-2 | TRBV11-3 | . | CASSSREYYGYTF
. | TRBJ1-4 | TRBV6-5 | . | CASSYRGGNEKLFF
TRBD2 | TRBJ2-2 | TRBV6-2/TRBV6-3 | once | CASSSTGGSGELFF
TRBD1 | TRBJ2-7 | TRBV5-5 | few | CASSLGQGPHEQYF
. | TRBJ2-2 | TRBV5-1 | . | CASSEGLPNTGELFF
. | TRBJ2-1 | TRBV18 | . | CASSRRTVNSNNEQFF
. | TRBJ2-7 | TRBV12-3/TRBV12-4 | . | CASSFASTYEQYF